One sample yielded the 20 T cell receptor beta chains listed below, sequenced in a study of T cell responses to AZD1222 COVID-19 vaccine. Clones were sequenced by immunoSEQ multiplex PCR, and TCRdb holds only the in-frame ones, with some missing. The sample consists of about 140,000 clones, 80% to 95% of them appearing once. Sequenced here: peripheral blood, sampled 28 days after the second AZD1222 dose. The source of these receptors is an adult who received the AZD1222 COVID-19 vaccine.

The V and J genes are TRBV4-1 and TRBJ2-1; 9 bases match TRBD2. Germline CDR1 reads MGHRA; CDR2 reads YSYEKL. After removal of 5 bases from V and 8 bases from J, the junction contained 10 bases not matched to a gene. The CDR3 runs 15 residues. The DNA of the CDR3 is TGCGCCAGCAGCAAAACGGGACTAGCAAACGATGAGCAGTTCTTC. Encoded protein: CASSKTGLANDEQFF.

CDR3 bases: TGTGCCAGCAGGCGGGGACAGACTGCAACTAATGAAAAACTGTTTTTT. This codes for CASRRGQTATNEKLFF. This chain links TRBV28 with TRBJ1-4, with 7 bases identical to TRBD1. Germline V gene lookup returns CDR1 MDHEN and CDR2 SYDVKM. The junction had 7 bases not matched to a gene; V was cut back by 6 bases and J by 0 bases. The CDR3 extends over 16 amino acids. Supplemented by reference TRBV28 and TRBJ1-4, the full variable domain reads DVKVTQSSRYLVKRTGEKVFLECVQDMDHENMFWYRQDPGLGLRLIYFSYDVKMKEKGDIPEGYSVSREKKERFSLILESASTNQTSMYLCASRRGQTATNEKLFFGSGTQLSVL.

V is TRBV7-3 and J is TRBJ1-1, with D hard to call. Trimming pared 6 bases from V and 4 bases from J, leaving 9 bases between. The germline gives CDR1 SGHTA, CDR2 FQGTGA. This CDR3 contains 12 residues. The CDR3 nucleotides are TGTGCCAGCAGGGTACCGGGCACTGAAGCTTTCTTT. Protein sequence: CASRVPGTEAFF.

CDR3 nucleotide sequence: TGTGCCAGCAGCTTAGCGGATCGGTATGGCTACACCTTC. This sequence encodes CASSLADRYGYTF. The gene calls are TRBV7-2 and TRBJ1-2; D gene unclear. V dropped 0 bases and J dropped 5 bases, with 7 bases sitting between them. The CDR3 is 13 amino acids. From germline, CDR1 is SGHTA and CDR2 FQGNSA.

The rearrangement links TRBV19 to TRBJ1-2; TRBD1 might be the D (5 bases). The CDR3 sequence is 13 residues long. In germline, CDR1 is LNHDA, CDR2 SQIVND (reference sequence). The chain's CDR3 is CGGARHTPYGYTF. The CDR3 coding sequence is TGTGGCGGGGCCAGGCACACTCCTTATGGCTACACCTTC. The variable domain in full, with the rest retrieved from reference TRBV19 and TRBJ1-2, is DGGITQSPKYLFRKEGQNVTLSCEQNLNHDAMYWYRQDPGQGLRLIYYSQIVNDFQKGDIAEGYSVSREKKESFPLTVTSAQKNPTAFYLCGGARHTPYGYTFGSGTRLTVV.

V usage is TRBV30 and J usage is TRBJ1-4; D is unresolved. Germline loops: CDR1 GTSNPN, CDR2 SVGIG (reference sequence). Deletions cut 0 bases from V and 4 bases from J, with 9 bases between. The CDR3 has 14 residues. As DNA, the CDR3 is TGTGCCTGGAGTGTCCGGCGGGATAATGAAAAACTGTTTTTT. This encodes CAWSVRRDNEKLFF.

The rearrangement links TRBV7-9 to TRBJ2-2, with a weak D call TRBD2 (6 bases). Germline V gene lookup returns CDR1 SEHNR and CDR2 FQNEAQ (reference sequence). This CDR3 spans 15 amino acids. V lost 4 bases, J lost 6 bases, and 15 bases lay in between. CDR3 sequence reads: CASSSREPEPGELFF. The CDR3 DNA reads as TGTGCCAGCAGCTCGCGGGAACCCGAACCCGGGGAGCTGTTTTTT.

The genes are TRBV3-1 (or the pseudogene TRBV3-2) and TRBJ2-7; TRBD2 matches at 9 bases. Germline values: CDR1 LGHDT, CDR2 YNNKEL (reference sequence). CDR3 length: 13 residues. After removal of 3 bases from V and 3 bases from J, the junction contained 0 bases not matched to a gene. CDR3 in amino acids: CASSQREGYEQYF. Written as DNA, the CDR3 is TGTGCCAGCAGCCAGCGGGAGGGCTACGAGCAGTACTTC.

This clone occurred once. The CDR3 sequence: CASRKPIDTDTQYF. The CDR3 DNA sequence: TGTGCCAGCAGGAAACCGATAGACACAGATACGCAGTATTTT. The genes are TRBV28 and TRBJ2-3; D call uncertain. The V end was cut by 6 bases, the J end by 2 bases, with 12 bases between. Germline V gene sequence: CDR1 MDHEN, CDR2 SYDVKM. The CDR3 contains 14 residues.

The CDR3 spells CASSDLGLPSSYEQYF. The CDR3 nucleotides are TGTGCCAGCAGTGACCTGGGACTTCCGAGCTCCTACGAGCAGTACTTC. The chain links TRBV6-1 to TRBJ2-7; possibly TRBD2 for D (6 bases). In germline, CDR1 is MNHNS, CDR2 SASEGT. Trimming cost V 3 bases and J 0 bases, with 15 bases left between them. The CDR3 is 16 residues long.

In this sample, this clone turned up a few times. This chain joins TRBV6-2 or TRBV6-3 and TRBJ2-1; D gene unclear. The CDR3 loop spans 14 amino acids. The germline gives CDR1 MNHEY, CDR2 SVGEGT. With 0 bases removed from V and 7 bases from J, the gap between germline ends came to 10 bases. The DNA for the CDR3 is TGTGCCAGCAGTTACTCGGGTTCGGCTAATGAGCAGTTCTTC. Protein sequence: CASSYSGSANEQFF.

The rearrangement uses TRBV28 and TRBJ1-2, with TRBD1 matching 7 bases. V shed 10 bases, J shed 4 bases, and the junction held 9 bases outside the gene matches. Germline CDR1 and CDR2: MDHEN and SYDVKM. The CDR3 extends over 13 amino acids. The CDR3 reads CAISTGRRYGYTF. The CDR3 DNA is TGTGCCATCTCGACAGGGAGACGCTATGGCTACACCTTC.

This sequence joins TRBV30 and TRBJ1-1, with 10 bases that match TRBD1. CDR1 is GTSNPN, CDR2 SVGIG, per germline (reference sequence). The CDR3 sequence is 15 residues long. V trimming: 3 bases; J trimming: 1 base; junction bases outside the gene matches: 5. CDR3 loop: CAWRTGGLRNTEAFF. The CDR3 region has the DNA TGTGCCTGGAGGACAGGGGGCCTAAGGAACACTGAAGCTTTCTTT.

The chain employs TRBV24-1 and TRBJ2-3; TRBD2 is a possible D gene (6 bases). Per germline, CDR1 KGHDR and CDR2 SFDVKD. The CDR3 is 14 amino acids. V lost 5 bases, J lost 1 base, and 9 bases lay in between. Here the CDR3 DNA reads TGTGCCACCAGTGGGGCTAGCGGCACAGATACGCAGTATTTT. It encodes CATSGASGTDTQYF.

V usage is TRBV5-6 and J usage is TRBJ2-3; 8 positions agree with TRBD2. CDR1 and CDR2 (germline): SGHDT, YYEEEE. This CDR3 is built from 15 residues. With V trimmed by 2 bases and J by 11 bases, 13 bases remained unmatched. CDR3 loop: CASSFPLAVPRGQYF. CDR3 coding DNA: TGTGCCAGCAGCTTTCCACTAGCGGTCCCTCGGGGGCAGTATTTT.

The genes are TRBV5-1 and TRBJ2-5, with 9 nucleotides matching TRBD1. Germline lookup yields CDR1 SGHRS and CDR2 YFSETQ. This CDR3 is 15 amino acids long. The ends lost 0 bases at V and 3 bases at J; junction bases unmatched: 3. The CDR3 region is CASSLGDREEETQYF. The CDR3 DNA reads TGCGCCAGCAGCTTGGGGGACAGGGAGGAAGAGACCCAGTACTTC.

The chain recombines TRBV6-5 with TRBJ2-2, with D perhaps given as TRBD1 or TRBD2 (6 bases each). This CDR3 spans 15 amino acids. The V and J ends lost 11 bases and 3 bases respectively, with 19 bases between them. In germline, CDR1 is MNHEY, CDR2 SVGAGI. CDR3 sequence: CACGARQVYTGELFF. Written as DNA, the CDR3 is TGTGCCTGCGGGGCAAGACAGGTCTACACCGGGGAGCTGTTTTTT.

This clone was counted a few times. This chain links TRBV19 with TRBJ2-5, with D tentatively TRBD1 (5 bases). V lost 3 bases and J lost 7, with 12 bases in between. Germline V CDR1 and CDR2: LNHDA, SQIVND (reference sequence). CDR3 length: 13 residues. The CDR3 reads CASSIPGSGTQYF. In DNA, the CDR3 is TGTGCCAGTAGTATCCCAGGGTCGGGGACCCAGTACTTC. Full variable domain (rest looked up from reference TRBV19 and TRBJ2-5): DGGITQSPKYLFRKEGQNVTLSCEQNLNHDAMYWYRQDPGQGLRLIYYSQIVNDFQKGDIAEGYSVSREKKESFPLTVTSAQKNPTAFYLCASSIPGSGTQYFGPGTRLLVL.

This clone appeared a single time. In DNA form, the CDR3 reads TGTGCCAGCAGTTCAACCGGAGGAAATCAGCCCCAGCATTTT. Encoded protein: CASSSTGGNQPQHF. This sequence joins TRBV27 and TRBJ1-5; no reliable D call. The CDR3 has 14 residues. Per germline, CDR1 MNHEY and CDR2 SMNVEV (reference sequence). Between the trimmed V and J ends, which lost 4 bases and 4 bases, there was a span of 11 bases.

The chain uses TRBV18 and TRBJ2-2; D may match TRBD1 or TRBD2 (6 bases each). This CDR3 has 14 amino acids. CDR1 KGHSH and CDR2 LQKENI come from the germline V gene. V was trimmed by 8 bases and J by 8 bases, leaving 18 bases between them. Written as DNA, the CDR3 is TGTGCCAGCCGGCGGGACATCGGTCGTGGGGAGCTGTTTTTT. Protein product: CASRRDIGRGELFF. Using reference TRBV18 and TRBJ2-2 for the parts outside the CDR3, the full variable domain is NAGVMQNPRHLVRRRGQEARLRCSPMKGHSHVYWYRQLPEEGLKFMVYLQKENIIDESGMPKERFSAEFPKEGPSILRIQQVVRGDSAAYFCASRRDIGRGELFFGEGSRLTVL.